The next 10 T cell receptor beta chains were all read from a single sample in a study of shared clonotypes between healthy human individuals. Assay used: immunoSEQ multiplex PCR; TCRdb lists only in-frame clones, some missing. The data hold 640,000 or so clones, with about 78% observed a single time. The sample taken for sequencing was memory CD4+ T cells sorted from blood. Stated subset: CD45RA-negative fraction. The origin of the receptors is a woman aged 25 to 39 in good health.

This clone was counted at least ten times. The chain is built from TRBV6-6 and TRBJ1-1; D possibly corresponds to TRBD1 (5 bases). The CDR3 has 15 amino acids. The germline V gene has CDR1 MNHNY and CDR2 SVGAGI (reference sequence). V dropped 7 bases and J dropped 4 bases, with 19 bases sitting between them. In nucleotides, the CDR3 is TGTGCCAGCAACATCCGGGGGGGAGAGGGCACTGAAGCTTTCTTT. Protein sequence: CASNIRGGEGTEAFF.

CDR3 region: CASSYSQGPWETQYF. The CDR3 coding sequence is TGTGCCAGCAGTTACTCACAGGGGCCGTGGGAGACCCAGTACTTC. V and J are TRBV6-5 and TRBJ2-5; TRBD1 matches 7 bases. Germline assignment: CDR1 MNHEY and CDR2 SVGAGI. CDR3 size: 15 residues. After removal of 0 bases from V and 5 bases from J, the junction contained 6 bases not matched to a gene.

This chain uses TRBV29-1 with TRBJ2-1, with TRBD2 identical over 7 bases. The CDR3 has 13 amino acids. V gave up 6 bases and J gave up 12 bases; unmatched junction bases: 14. The germline gives CDR1 SQVTM, CDR2 ANQGSEA. This chain's CDR3 is CSVPSGNVKAQFF. Written as DNA, the CDR3 is TGCAGCGTCCCCAGCGGGAACGTCAAGGCGCAGTTCTTC.

At least ten counts were recorded for this clone. Other DNA sequences in the sample encode the same CDR3. The rearrangement joins TRBV28 to TRBJ2-7, with 8 bases aligning to TRBD2. CDR1 is MDHEN and CDR2 is SYDVKM in the germline V gene. Trimming removed 4 bases from V and 2 bases from J; junction bases left unmatched: 7. The CDR3 is made up of 15 amino acids. This CDR3 reads CASSSLAGGTYEQYF. The CDR3 region has the DNA TGTGCCAGCAGTTCCCTCGCGGGGGGTACCTACGAGCAGTACTTC. Combining the CDR3 with reference TRBV28 and TRBJ2-7 gives the whole variable domain DVKVTQSSRYLVKRTGEKVFLECVQDMDHENMFWYRQDPGLGLRLIYFSYDVKMKEKGDIPEGYSVSREKKERFSLILESASTNQTSMYLCASSSLAGGTYEQYFGPGTRLTVT.

This clone was detected a few times. The chain uses TRBV5-4 and TRBJ2-3, with 8 bases lining up with TRBD2. The CDR3 runs 14 residues. J lost 3 bases, V lost 4 bases, and 4 bases had no gene match. CDR1 is SGHNT and CDR2 is YYREEE in the germline V gene (reference sequence). The CDR3: CASSGGRPTDTQYF. The CDR3 DNA reads as TGTGCCAGCAGCGGCGGGAGGCCGACAGATACGCAGTATTTT.

V gene TRBV15 combines with J gene TRBJ2-7; tentatively, D is TRBD1 (5 bases). The CDR3 has 14 residues. V shed 5 bases and J shed 2 bases, with 13 bases lying between them. Germline assignment: CDR1 LNHNV and CDR2 YYDKDF (reference sequence). CDR3 residues: CATSFAGHTYEQYF. The CDR3, as DNA: TGTGCCACCAGCTTCGCAGGGCACACCTACGAGCAGTACTTC.

The rearrangement links TRBV7-8 to TRBJ2-7; 9 bases agree with TRBD1. Germline lookup yields CDR1 SGHVS and CDR2 FQNEAQ. J lost 6 bases, V lost 5 bases, and 11 bases had no gene match. This CDR3 has 15 residues. CDR3 sequence reads: CASSQGWDRVREQYF. The CDR3 region has the DNA TGTGCCAGCAGCCAAGGCTGGGACAGGGTTCGCGAGCAGTACTTC.

The rearrangement uses TRBV5-1 and TRBJ1-1; D gene ambiguous. Germline-derived CDR1 and CDR2 are SGHRS and YFSETQ. The CDR3 loop spans 14 amino acids. V was cut by 5 bases and J by 1 base, with 12 bases left in between. The CDR3 DNA is TGCGCCAGCAGTCCGGACGGATCGAACACTGAAGCTTTCTTT. Translation gives CASSPDGSNTEAFF.

The CDR3 spells CASDRARGTEQYF. DNA for the CDR3: TGTGCCTCCGACAGGGCCCGGGGAACAGAGCAGTACTTC. The chain links TRBV30 to TRBJ2-7; 7 positions agree with TRBD1. Germline assignment: CDR1 GTSNPN and CDR2 SVGIG (reference sequence). The CDR3 runs 13 residues. J lost 7 bases, V lost 7 bases, and 13 bases had no gene match.

The rearrangement uses TRBV28 and TRBJ1-3; D possibly corresponds to TRBD1 (6 bases). V lost 3 bases and J lost 4, with 13 bases in between. Per the germline V gene, CDR1 is MDHEN and CDR2 is SYDVKM. The CDR3 totals 15 residues. This CDR3 reads CASSFRGAIGNTIYF. The CDR3 coding sequence is TGTGCCAGCAGTTTCCGGGGGGCGATCGGAAACACCATATATTTT.